The T cell receptor beta chain under discussion was sequenced for a study of regulatory T cells in long-lasting Graves disease. Whole-study context: Graves' cases, newly diagnosed, had used antithyroid drugs under 3 months. Study-level findings and limits: Patients with persistent Graves' had lower TCR diversity than newly diagnosed patients. Persistent disease preferred TRBV28, TRBJ1-2 and TRBJ2-5.

With respect to this clonotype: Its matching antigen is unknown.

This CDR3 is built from 13 residues. V gave up 7 bases and J gave up 1 base; unmatched junction bases: 3. The V gene's germline CDR1 is SQVTM and CDR2 ANQGSEA. CDR3-region Arm-PCR and iRepertoire HTBI primers produced the TCR beta libraries. A single record per CDR3 protein comes from TCRdb applying MiXCR to the multiplex PCR reads. The sample carries roughly 500,000 distinct CDR3 sequences, roughly 15% recorded once. Time point of the sample: newly diagnosed GD, antithyroid drugs for less than 3 months. PBMC RNA was the source of the TCR library. In addition, the sample was reused for a study of T cells in Graves' hyperthyroidism and ophthalmopathy.

V and J are TRBV29-1 and TRBJ1-5, with 8 bases fitting TRBD1. The source of this sequence is a woman aged 50 to 65 with Graves disease. This sample comprised peripheral blood mononuclear cells (PBMCs), obtained at new diagnosis, from a patient treated with antithyroid drugs. CDR3 coding DNA: TGCAGCGCCGGGACAGGAAGCAATCAGCCCCAGCATTTT. Its translation: CSAGTGSNQPQHF.